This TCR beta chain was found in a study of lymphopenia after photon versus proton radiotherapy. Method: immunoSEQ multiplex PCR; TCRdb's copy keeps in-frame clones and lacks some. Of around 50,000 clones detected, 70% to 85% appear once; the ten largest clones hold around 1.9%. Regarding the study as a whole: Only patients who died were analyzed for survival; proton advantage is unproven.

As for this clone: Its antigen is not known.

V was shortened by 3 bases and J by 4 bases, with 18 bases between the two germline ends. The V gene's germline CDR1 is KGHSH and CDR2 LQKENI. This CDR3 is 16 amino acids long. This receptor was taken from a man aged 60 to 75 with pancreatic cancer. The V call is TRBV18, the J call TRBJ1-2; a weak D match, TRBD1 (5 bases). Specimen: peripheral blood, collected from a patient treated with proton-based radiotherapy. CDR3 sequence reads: CASSPAGESVGYGYTF. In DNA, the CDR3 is TGTGCCAGCTCACCCGCGGGGGAATCTGTAGGCTATGGCTACACCTTC. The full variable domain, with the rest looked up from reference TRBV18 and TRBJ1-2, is NAGVMQNPRHLVRRRGQEARLRCSPMKGHSHVYWYRQLPEEGLKFMVYLQKENIIDESGMPKERFSAEFPKEGPSILRIQQVVRGDSAAYFCASSPAGESVGYGYTFGSGTRLTVV.